The 10 T cell receptor beta chains below all came from one sample that was sequenced in a study of glioma-infiltrating T cells (dated by TCRdb to 2016 to 2018). The data were produced on an Illumina MiSeq. The iRepertoire nested amplicon-rescue multiplex PCR (arm-PCR) platform was used to amplify TCR alpha and beta CDR3 regions from RNA. The public reads were quality trimmed at Q25 with fastp and then assembled into clones with MiXCR by TCRdb, keeping productive beta chains. Rows are combined by CDR3 protein, so each entry shows the most common genes and DNA. The sample table shows under 200,000 distinct CDR3 sequences, and around 42% are seen once. The ten top clones hold roughly 5.5% of the sample. The sequenced sample consisted of glioma tissue, nonneoplastic brain tissue, or PBMCs (not recorded which). These receptors were obtained from a human donor with low-grade glioma or glioblastoma, undergoing nonglioma brain surgery, or in good health (not recorded which).

This clonotype was picked up many times. The chain combines TRBV28 with TRBJ1-6; D remains unclear. V was trimmed by 6 bases and J by 5 bases, leaving 11 bases between them. This CDR3 region has 14 residues. Germline CDR1 MDHEN, CDR2 SYDVKM. CDR3 DNA sequence: TGTGCCAGCAGACCAGGTTTCGATAATTCACCCCTCCACTTT. Protein product: CASRPGFDNSPLHF.

With regard to this clonotype: This clone may be a read error of a much larger clone one base away. The genes are TRBV29-1 and TRBJ2-3; TRBD1 is a possible D gene (6 bases). This CDR3 comprises 13 residues. The ends were cut back, 4 bases at V and 1 base at J, with 9 bases in the middle. In germline, CDR1 is SQVTM, CDR2 ANQGSEA. The CDR3 loop is CSVAQGCTDTQYF. CDR3 bases: TGCAGCGTTGCACAGGGATGCACAGATACGCAGTATTTT.

Of note for this clonotype: At one of its ends the junction is not consistent with the germline gene, which may arise from a read error. The V call is TRBV20-1, the J call TRBJ2-7; D is possibly TRBD2 (6 bases). This CDR3 region has 11 residues. Germline loops: CDR1 DFQATT, CDR2 SNEGSKA (reference sequence). CDR3 nucleotides: TGCAGTGCTAGCGGGAGCTACGAGCATTATTTC. Protein: CSASGSYEHYF.

There are a few counts of this clonotype. This chain connects TRBV2 to TRBJ1-5, with TRBD1 identical over 10 bases. Germline V gene lookup returns CDR1 SNHLY and CDR2 FYNNEI. With 6 bases clipped from V and 5 bases from J, the junction kept 4 bases outside the gene matches. This CDR3 region has 14 residues. For the CDR3, the DNA is TGTGCCAGCAGGGAGGACAGGGGGTATCAGCCCCAGCATTTT. Translation gives CASREDRGYQPQHF.

To note about this clonotype: This may be a read error: a much more frequent sequence differs by one nucleotide. The V gene is TRBV3-1, the J gene TRBJ1-5; a weak D match, TRBD1 (6 bases). The V and J ends lost 1 base and 12 bases respectively, with 16 bases between them. Germline V gene lookup returns CDR1 LGHDT and CDR2 YNNKEL (reference sequence). The CDR3 runs 14 residues. For the CDR3, the DNA is TGTGCCAGCAGCCAAGTTGGGGCCGAGGGACACCAGCATTTT. It encodes CASSQVGAEGHQHF. The whole variable domain, remainder taken from reference TRBV3-1 and TRBJ1-5, is DTAVSQTPKYLVTQMGNDKSIKCEQNLGHDTMYWYKQDSKKFLKIMFSYNNKELIINETVPNRFSPKSPDKAHLNLHINSLELGDSAVYFCASSQVGAEGHQHFGDGTRLSIL.

This clonotype was observed many times. The rearrangement uses TRBV6-1 and TRBJ2-1; no reliable D call. From germline, CDR1 is MNHNS and CDR2 SASEGT. The CDR3 spans 15 residues. The V and J ends lost 1 base and 1 base respectively, with 8 bases between them. CDR3 in amino acids: CASSEGWASYNEQFF. In DNA, the CDR3 is TGTGCCAGCAGTGAAGGGTGGGCTTCCTACAATGAGCAGTTCTTC.

This clonotype was seen repeatedly, ten times or more. The chain uses TRBV15 and TRBJ2-1; no reliable D call. The V end lost 6 bases, the J end lost 0 bases, and 12 bases lay between the germline ends. Germline V lookup: CDR1 LNHNV, CDR2 YYDKDF (reference sequence). The CDR3 is 15 amino acids. CDR3 residues: CATRGARSSYNEQFF. The CDR3, as DNA: TGTGCCACCAGAGGTGCGAGGAGCTCCTACAATGAGCAGTTCTTC.

This clonotype was counted ten times or more. This chain connects TRBV15 to TRBJ2-3; D may be TRBD1 or TRBD2 (5 bases each). The CDR3 is 17 amino acids. Trimming removed 5 bases at V and 2 bases at J, with 20 bases between. Germline CDR1 is LNHNV and CDR2 is YYDKDF (reference sequence). In DNA, the CDR3 is TGTGCCACCAGCGGACACACACTTAGGACTGTCACAGATACGCAGTATTTT. Translated, it gives CATSGHTLRTVTDTQYF.

The rearrangement uses TRBV18 and TRBJ2-1, with 15 bases identical to TRBD2. The V and J ends lost 3 bases and 8 bases, in that order; junction bases with no gene match: 8. Germline CDR1 and CDR2: KGHSH and LQKENI. The CDR3 has 17 residues. CDR3 amino acids: CASSPRTSGRGIDEQFF. The CDR3, as DNA: TGTGCCAGCTCACCTCGGACTAGCGGGAGGGGCATCGATGAGCAGTTCTTC. Full variable domain (rest looked up from reference TRBV18 and TRBJ2-1): NAGVMQNPRHLVRRRGQEARLRCSPMKGHSHVYWYRQLPEEGLKFMVYLQKENIIDESGMPKERFSAEFPKEGPSILRIQQVVRGDSAAYFCASSPRTSGRGIDEQFFGPGTRLTVL.

This chain links TRBV14 with TRBJ2-7, with TRBD2 matching 11 bases. The length of the CDR3 is 16 residues. Germline CDR1 and CDR2: SGHDN and FVKESK. Germline trimming cut 1 base from V and 8 bases from J; bases unmatched to any gene: 10. DNA for the CDR3: TGTGCCAGCAGCCAAGGTGTAGCGGGAGGGCGACGCCAGCAGTACTTC. As protein: CASSQGVAGGRRQQYF. Filled out from reference TRBV14 and TRBJ2-7, the complete variable domain reads EAGVTQFPSHSVIEKGQTVTLRCDPISGHDNLYWYRRVMGKEIKFLLHFVKESKQDESGMPNNRFLAERTGGTYSTLKVQPAELEDSGVYFCASSQGVAGGRRQQYFGPGTRLTVT.